This T cell receptor (beta chain) was identified in a study of shared clonotypes between healthy human individuals. Whole-study results and caveats: Represented genetic and exposure-history diversity was restricted by having few donors.

CD45RA-negative memory and CD45RA+ naive subsets were split from the CD4+ cells. V shed 2 bases and J shed 8 bases, with 15 bases lying between them. CDR1 and CDR2 (germline): SEHNR, FQNEAQ (reference sequence). There are 14 residues in the CDR3. As to this clone: Its antigen is currently unknown.

In the study's own analysis: Junction-only immunoSEQ sequences carried no quality scores, so filtering differed. Here immunoSEQ multiplex PCR was the method, and the copy in TCRdb shows in-frame clones only, minus some. V, J and clone size reflect that table, while D and trimming were determined from the DNA. This table has fewer than 1.6 million clones, about 98.5% appearing once. Sequenced input: naive CD4+ T cells sorted from blood. Subset here: CD45RA+ positively selected. The sequence was obtained from a man aged 30 to 39 in good health. The V and J genes are TRBV7-9 and TRBJ1-2, with D hard to call. Here the CDR3 DNA reads TGTGCCAGCAGCTTATCACCGGCCCTCGGAGGCTACACCTTC. It is translated as CASSLSPALGGYTF. The full variable domain, with the rest looked up from reference TRBV7-9 and TRBJ1-2, is DTGVSQNPRHKITKRGQNVTFRCDPISEHNRLYWYRQTLGQGPEFLTYFQNEAQLEKSRLLSDRFSAERPKGSFSTLEIQRTEQGDSAMYLCASSLSPALGGYTFGSGTRLTVV.